The clone carrying this TCR beta chain was counted between two and nine times. The antigen is not known. This entry is derived from a study of blood T cells in healthy people across ages. A second PCR, run for roughly 7 to 12 cycles, used a sample-barcoded 5' primer plus a J-beta primer mix. TCRdb fed the 5' RACE reads into MiXCR, producing one record per CDR3 protein. The repertoire holds approximately 800,000 distinct CDR3 sequences, with around 50% as singletons. General study points: Naive T cell percentage strongly correlated with TCR beta diversity. The fall in TCR beta diversity per million T cells was roughly linear with age.

The length of the CDR3 is 14 residues. V lost 5 bases and J lost 0, with 11 bases in between. The germline V gene encodes CDR1 SGHTA and CDR2 FQGNSA. Total RNA extracted from each sample amounted to at least 6 micrograms. The rearrangement links TRBV7-2 to TRBJ2-7; D call uncertain. The sample was blood. This TCR came from a middle-aged man in good health. CDR3 amino acids: CASSPLSSSYEQYF. CDR3 coding DNA: TGTGCCAGCAGCCCGCTGTCGAGCTCCTACGAGCAGTACTTC.